The 17 T cell receptor beta chains given below trace back to one sample, sequenced in a study of blood T cell repertoires in COVID-19. TCRdb's copy holds only in-frame clones and misses some; the assay was immunoSEQ multiplex PCR. The data hold 150,000 or so clones, with roughly 90% observed a single time. Sequencing was done on a sample of peripheral blood. These receptors were obtained from a man aged 60-69 years with active or convalescent COVID-19.

This rearrangement joins TRBV10-1 to TRBJ2-7; TRBD1 is a possible D gene (6 bases). This CDR3 is built from 16 residues. Germline assignment: CDR1 WNHNN and CDR2 SYGVQD (reference sequence). Trimming left V 2 bases short and J 0 bases short, with 14 bases between. CDR3 in DNA: TGCGCCAGCAGTGAGGGAATTGCCAGGGGCTCCTACGAGCAGTACTTC. Its translation: CASSEGIARGSYEQYF.

The chain employs TRBV6-1 and TRBJ2-7; 11 bases are a match to TRBD2. Germline V CDR1 and CDR2: MNHNS, SASEGT. V was clipped by 2 bases and J by 6 bases; unmatched bases: 12. CDR3 length equals 17 residues. The chain's CDR3 is CASSEKLAGALRAEQYF. The CDR3 bases are TGTGCCAGCAGTGAAAAACTAGCGGGGGCCCTGCGGGCCGAGCAGTACTTC.

V and J are TRBV19 and TRBJ2-7; TRBD2 matches at 7 bases. This CDR3 comprises 15 residues. CDR1 LNHDA and CDR2 SQIVND come from the germline V gene (reference sequence). The J segment lost 4 bases and the V segment lost 2 bases, leaving 8 bases of the junction unmatched. CDR3 DNA sequence: TGTGCCAGTAGTATAAGCGGGGAGTTAGTATACGAGCAGTACTTC. This sequence encodes CASSISGELVYEQYF.

The chain has TRBV7-9 and TRBJ1-2; D gene uncertain. The CDR3 totals 13 residues. Germline CDR1 is SEHNR and CDR2 is FQNEAQ (reference sequence). The CDR3 DNA is TGTGCAAGTGTGGCAGCGCTGAACTATGGCTACACCTTC. This sequence encodes CASVAALNYGYTF.

The V call is TRBV19, the J call TRBJ1-2; D is ambiguous. The CDR3 covers 14 residues. Trimming removed 7 bases from V and 1 base from J, with 13 bases in between. The germline V gene has CDR1 LNHDA and CDR2 SQIVND (reference sequence). CDR3 sequence: CASTPGGVNYGYTF. The CDR3 bases are TGTGCCAGTACCCCGGGCGGGGTTAACTATGGCTACACCTTC.

This chain connects TRBV6-5 to TRBJ1-5, with TRBD1 identical over 7 bases. The CDR3 totals 15 residues. Germline V lookup: CDR1 MNHEY, CDR2 SVGAGI. V was clipped by 0 bases and J by 11 bases; unmatched bases: 10. The CDR3 DNA reads as TGTGCCAGCAGTTACTCCAAACAGGGGTACGGGTCCCAGCATTTT. Amino acids: CASSYSKQGYGSQHF.

This chain joins TRBV11-3 and TRBJ2-1; TRBD2 aligns across 9 bases. V lost 5 bases and J lost 4; bases outside the gene matches: 6. Germline V gene lookup returns CDR1 SGHNT and CDR2 YENEEA. This CDR3 has 15 amino acids. The DNA of the CDR3 is TGTGCCAGCAGCATAGCGGGGGACTTATACAATGAGCAGTTCTTC. This encodes CASSIAGDLYNEQFF.

This chain connects TRBV5-1 to TRBJ1-2; a weak D match, TRBD1 (6 bases). The CDR3 consists of 15 residues. CDR1 is SGHRS, CDR2 YFSETQ, per germline. V was pared by 4 bases and J by 3 bases, with 16 bases between. CDR3 in DNA: TGCGCCAGCAGCCCTCCCCGGACAGAAGACTATGGCTACACCTTC. This translates into CASSPPRTEDYGYTF.

The chain uses TRBV18 and TRBJ2-1, with 7 bases fitting TRBD1. CDR1 is KGHSH, CDR2 LQKENI, per germline. Trimming at V came to 3 bases and at J to 0 bases, leaving 2 bases not matched to a gene. The CDR3 consists of 15 residues. The CDR3 nucleotides are TGTGCCAGCTCACCCGGACAGGTCTCCTACAATGAGCAGTTCTTC. The encoded protein is CASSPGQVSYNEQFF.

This clone was found once. An end of the junction differs from the germline gene, which may be a read error. This CDR3 is CASSLAGNKYSEQFF. In nucleotides, the CDR3 is TGCGCCAGCAGCTTGGCGGGGAATAAGTACAGTGAGCAGTTCTTC. The V call is TRBV5-1, the J call TRBJ2-1, with D possibly TRBD2 on 5 matching bases. This CDR3 is built from 15 residues. Germline V lookup: CDR1 SGHRS, CDR2 YFSETQ.

The V and J genes are TRBV3-1 (or the pseudogene TRBV3-2) and TRBJ2-1; weak D call: TRBD2 (5 bases). Germline loops: CDR1 LGHDT, CDR2 YNNKEL (reference sequence). V lost 4 bases and J 4 bases, leaving 11 bases between the germline ends. This CDR3 is 14 amino acids long. CDR3 bases: TGTGCCAGCAGCCCCGACGGGGAGTACAATGAGCAGTTCTTC. It specifies CASSPDGEYNEQFF.

CDR3 bases: TGTGCCAGTAGTATCCACCGGGACAGCTATGGCTACACCTTC. Amino acid sequence: CASSIHRDSYGYTF. The chain employs TRBV19 and TRBJ1-2; 7 bases agree with TRBD1. Germline V CDR1 and CDR2: LNHDA, SQIVND (reference sequence). J lost 4 bases, V lost 3 bases, and 5 bases had no gene match. The CDR3 spans 14 residues.

The chain joins TRBV7-2 to TRBJ1-1; D gene unclear. CDR3 size: 13 residues. Trimming took 6 bases from V and 2 from J, leaving 10 bases between them. Germline V gives CDR1 SGHTA, CDR2 FQGNSA. The CDR3: CASSSNRNTEAFF. The CDR3 coding sequence is TGTGCCAGCAGTTCTAACAGAAACACTGAAGCTTTCTTT.

The rearrangement links TRBV3-1 (or the pseudogene TRBV3-2) to TRBJ2-3; D unclear. The germline V gene encodes CDR1 LGHDT and CDR2 YNNKEL (reference sequence). V lost 1 base and J lost 2, with 7 bases in between. The CDR3 length is 14 residues. In DNA form, the CDR3 reads TGTGCCAGCAGCCAAGGGCAGTACACAGATACGCAGTATTTT. Translation: CASSQGQYTDTQYF.

The J gene is TRBJ1-1, the V gene TRBV28; TRBD1 agrees at 8 bases. The CDR3 covers 14 residues. Per the germline V gene, CDR1 is MDHEN and CDR2 is SYDVKM. J gave up 4 bases and V 6 bases, and 7 bases lay outside the gene matches. The chain's CDR3 is CASSPTGVSTEAFF. Here the CDR3 DNA reads TGTGCCAGCAGCCCGACAGGGGTTAGCACTGAAGCTTTCTTT.

This clone appeared once. The chain employs TRBV7-2 and TRBJ2-3, with 14 positions matching TRBD2. Germline V gene sequence: CDR1 SGHTA, CDR2 FQGNSA. This CDR3 has 19 amino acids. V lost 2 bases and J lost 3; bases outside the gene matches: 10. The CDR3 coding sequence is TGTGCCAGCAGCTTAAAGTGGGGACTAGCGGGAGAAAGGACAGATACGCAGTATTTT. It yields the protein CASSLKWGLAGERTDTQYF.

This sequence joins TRBV15 and TRBJ2-3, with D unclear. Germline V gives CDR1 LNHNV, CDR2 YYDKDF (reference sequence). The CDR3 totals 14 residues. V shed 3 bases and J shed 3 bases, with 10 bases lying between them. CDR3 bases: TGTGCCACCAGCAGCTTGACTGGAACAGATACGCAGTATTTT. It encodes CATSSLTGTDTQYF.